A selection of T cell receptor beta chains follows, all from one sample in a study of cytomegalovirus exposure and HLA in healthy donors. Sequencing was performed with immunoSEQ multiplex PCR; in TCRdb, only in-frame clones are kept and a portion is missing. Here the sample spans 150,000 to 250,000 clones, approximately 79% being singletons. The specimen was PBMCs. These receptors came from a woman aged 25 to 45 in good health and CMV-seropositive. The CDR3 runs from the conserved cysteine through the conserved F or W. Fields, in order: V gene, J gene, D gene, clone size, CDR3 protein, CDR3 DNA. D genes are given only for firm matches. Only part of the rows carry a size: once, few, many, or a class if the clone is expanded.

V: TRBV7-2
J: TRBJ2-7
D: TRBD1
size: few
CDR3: CASSQGQIYEQYF
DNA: TGTGCCAGCAGCCAGGGACAGATCTACGAGCAGTACTTC

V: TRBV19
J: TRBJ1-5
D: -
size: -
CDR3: CASKGGGRNQPQHF
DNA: TGTGCCAGTAAGGGGGGGGGCCGCAATCAGCCCCAGCATTTT

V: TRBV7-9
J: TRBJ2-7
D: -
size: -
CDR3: CASSLSGTTKLSYEQYF
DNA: TGTGCCAGCAGCTTAAGTGGGACAACGAAACTCTCCTACGAGCAGTACTTC

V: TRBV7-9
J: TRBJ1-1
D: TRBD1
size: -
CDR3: CASSPLGQVTEAFF
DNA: TGTGCCAGCAGCCCATTGGGACAGGTTACGGAAGCTTTCTTT

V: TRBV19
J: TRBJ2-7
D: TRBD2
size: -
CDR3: CASSIGTSGYEQYF
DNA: TGTGCCAGTAGTATAGGGACTAGCGGGTACGAGCAGTACTTC

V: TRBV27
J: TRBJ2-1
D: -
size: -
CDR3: CASRAGTPAHEQFF
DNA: TGTGCCAGCCGAGCCGGGACACCGGCCCATGAGCAGTTCTTC

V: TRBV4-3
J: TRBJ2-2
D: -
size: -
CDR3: CASSQRLVGTSTGELFF
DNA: TGCGCCAGCAGCCAACGGCTGGTGGGGACAAGCACCGGGGAGCTGTTTTTT

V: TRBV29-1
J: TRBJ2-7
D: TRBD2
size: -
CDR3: CSVAPGGEQYF
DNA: TGCAGCGTTGCACCGGGGGGCGAGCAGTACTTC

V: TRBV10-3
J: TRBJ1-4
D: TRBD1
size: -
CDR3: CAISESNRGNEKLFF
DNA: TGTGCCATCAGTGAGTCGAACAGGGGTAATGAAAAACTGTTTTTT

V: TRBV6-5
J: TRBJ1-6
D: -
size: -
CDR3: CASSYQGNNLHF
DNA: TGTGCCAGCAGTTACCAGGGAAATAACCTCCACTTT

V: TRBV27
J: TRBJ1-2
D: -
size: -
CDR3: CASSLRVGGSNYGYTF
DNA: TGTGCCAGCAGTTTACGAGTCGGGGGTTCAAACTATGGCTACACCTTC

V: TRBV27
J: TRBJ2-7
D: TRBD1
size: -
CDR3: CASRPRDRARYEQYF
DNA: TGTGCCAGCAGACCCCGGGACAGGGCCCGCTACGAGCAGTACTTC

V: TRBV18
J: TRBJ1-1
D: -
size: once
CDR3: CASSPPRYGVLNTEAFF
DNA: TGTGCCAGCTCACCACCGAGGTACGGGGTATTGAACACTGAAGCTTTCTTT

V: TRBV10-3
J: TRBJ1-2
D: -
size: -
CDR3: CASLLQGTGSGYTF
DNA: TGTGCCAGCCTCCTCCAGGGCACGGGTAGTGGCTACACCTTC

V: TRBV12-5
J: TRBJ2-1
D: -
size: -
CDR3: CASGFGTLKNEQFF
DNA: TGTGCTAGTGGTTTTGGGACTCTGAAAAATGAGCAGTTCTTC

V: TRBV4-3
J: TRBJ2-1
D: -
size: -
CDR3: CASSQDVAFDEQFF
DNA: TGCGCCAGCAGCCAAGATGTGGCTTTCGATGAGCAGTTCTTC

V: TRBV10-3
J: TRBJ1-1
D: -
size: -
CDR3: CAISIDRDTNTEAFF
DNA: TGTGCCATCAGTATTGACCGGGACACTAACACTGAAGCTTTCTTT

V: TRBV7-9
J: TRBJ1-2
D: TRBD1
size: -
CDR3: CASSPGQGASYGYTF
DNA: TGTGCCAGCAGCCCGGGACAGGGGGCGTCCTATGGCTACACCTTC

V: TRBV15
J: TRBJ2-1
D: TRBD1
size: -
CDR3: CATSGPRGTGVGGEQFF
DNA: TGTGCCACCAGCGGCCCCCGGGGGACAGGGGTGGGGGGGGAGCAGTTCTTC

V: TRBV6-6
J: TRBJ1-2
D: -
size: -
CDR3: CASSPTGTYGYTF
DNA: TGTGCCAGCAGCCCAACAGGAACCTATGGCTACACCTTC

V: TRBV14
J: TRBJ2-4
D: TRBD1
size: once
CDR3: CASSQGAGGRFTKNIQYF
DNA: TGTGCCAGCAGCCAAGGGGCAGGGGGCCGGTTTACCAAAAACATTCAGTACTTC

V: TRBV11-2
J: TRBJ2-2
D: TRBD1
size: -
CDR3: CASSLEGHRGFADGELFF
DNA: TGTGCCAGCAGCTTAGAGGGCCACAGGGGGTTTGCGGACGGGGAGCTGTTTTTT

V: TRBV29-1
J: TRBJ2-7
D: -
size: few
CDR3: CSVEGADAYEQYF
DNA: TGCAGCGTTGAGGGGGCGGATGCCTACGAGCAGTACTTC

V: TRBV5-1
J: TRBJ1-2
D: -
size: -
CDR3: CASSLEGGYGYTF
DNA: TGCGCCAGCAGCTTAGAGGGTGGCTATGGCTACACCTTC

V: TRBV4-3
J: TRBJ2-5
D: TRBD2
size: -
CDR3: CASSQDLTRLAGGQETQYF
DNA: TGCGCCAGCAGCCAAGATCTCACCAGGCTAGCGGGGGGGCAAGAGACCCAGTACTTC

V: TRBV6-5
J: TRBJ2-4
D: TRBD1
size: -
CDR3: CASSSLTGVAKNIQYF
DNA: TGTGCCAGCAGTTCCCTTACAGGGGTAGCCAAAAACATTCAGTACTTC

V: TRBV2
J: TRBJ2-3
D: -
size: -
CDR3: CASRTDRGDTQYF
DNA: TGTGCCAGCAGGACGGACCGCGGGGATACGCAGTATTTT

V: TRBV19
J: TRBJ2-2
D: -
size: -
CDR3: CASSINPRGSTGELFF
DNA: TGTGCCAGTAGTATAAATCCCCGGGGGAGCACCGGGGAGCTGTTTTTT